This T cell receptor (beta chain) was retrieved from a study of T cells after somatic rescue of genetic block. Germline CDR1 LGHNA, CDR2 YNFKEQ. The CDR3 contains 15 residues. Trimming left V 7 bases short and J 2 bases short, with 15 bases between. Clones were sequenced by immunoSEQ multiplex PCR, and TCRdb holds only the in-frame ones, with some missing. Of 110,000 or so clones in the sample, over 80% were seen once. This TCR was recovered from a young woman. The sequencing sample was made of peripheral blood mononuclear cells (PBMCs). The chain recombines TRBV4-2 with TRBJ1-3; D remains ambiguous. This chain's CDR3 is CASKIDLGAGNTIYF. In nucleotides, the CDR3 is TGTGCCAGCAAAATAGACCTAGGTGCTGGAAACACCATATATTTT.